A selection of T cell receptor beta chains follows, all from one sample in a study of identical twins. TCRdb re-called the 5' RACE reads through MiXCR, storing one row per CDR3 protein. The repertoire holds hundreds of thousands of distinct CDR3 sequences, with around 5.7% as singletons. The specimen sequenced was naive T cells sorted from blood. These receptors all come from a man aged 18-30 years in good health. The CDR3 runs from the conserved cysteine through the conserved F or W. D genes are given only for firm matches. The listing skips clone size in some rows; elsewhere it reads once, few, many or a size class.

TRBJ2-5,.,many,TRBV20-1,CSAVNPGTYQETQYF,TGCAGTGCTGTTAACCCCGGGACCTACCAAGAGACCCAGTACTTC
TRBJ2-7,TRBD1,.,TRBV5-1,CASSLGQGLAYEQYF,TGCGCCAGCAGCTTGGGACAGGGGCTAGCCTACGAGCAGTACTTC
TRBJ2-1,TRBD1,many,TRBV5-5,CASSPWTGFSYNEQFF,TGTGCCAGCAGCCCGTGGACAGGGTTCTCCTACAATGAGCAGTTCTTC
TRBJ1-1,.,many,TRBV29-1,CSVPWGIDTEAFF,TGCAGCGTCCCGTGGGGGATTGACACTGAAGCTTTCTTT
TRBJ2-7,TRBD1,few,TRBV27,CASSFSGQESYEQYF,TGTGCCAGCAGTTTTTCGGGACAGGAATCCTACGAGCAGTACTTC
TRBJ2-4,TRBD1,.,TRBV7-6,CASSLDYRGIAKNIQYF,TGTGCCAGCAGCTTAGATTACAGGGGAATAGCCAAAAACATTCAGTACTTC
TRBJ2-1,.,many,TRBV9,CASSGGVGGRYNEQFF,TGTGCCAGCAGCGGCGGGGTGGGCGGCCGGTACAATGAGCAGTTCTTC
TRBJ2-2,.,many,TRBV7-9,CASSLRVGAGELFF,TGTGCCAGCAGCTTACGCGTTGGAGCCGGGGAGCTGTTTTTT
TRBJ1-4,.,few,TRBV19,CASSIDRNDEKLFF,TGTGCCAGTAGTATAGACCGGAACGATGAAAAACTGTTTTTT
TRBJ2-1,.,few,TRBV11-1,CASSLGGPAAVSYNEQFF,TGTGCCAGCAGCTTAGGGGGCCCGGCGGCGGTTTCCTACAATGAGCAGTTCTTC
TRBJ2-1,TRBD2,few,TRBV28,CASSKWEGLGNEQFF,TGTGCCAGCAGTAAATGGGAGGGCCTGGGGAATGAGCAGTTCTTC
TRBJ2-5,.,many,TRBV25-1,CASSETRIQETQYF,TGTGCCAGCAGTGAAACCAGGATCCAAGAGACCCAGTACTTC
TRBJ2-3,TRBD2,.,TRBV5-1,CASSLELGGSDTQYF,TGCGCCAGCAGCTTGGAGCTCGGGGGGTCAGATACGCAGTATTTT
TRBJ1-1,TRBD1,many,TRBV20-1,CSARDGTANTEAFF,TGCAGTGCTAGAGACGGGACAGCGAACACTGAAGCTTTCTTT
TRBJ1-2,.,many,TRBV6-5,CASSYGGISGYTF,TGTGCCAGCAGTTACGGGGGGATCTCTGGCTACACCTTC
TRBJ2-7,.,many,TRBV12-3/TRBV12-4,CASSLATYEQYF,TGTGCCAGCAGTTTAGCCACCTACGAGCAGTACTTC
TRBJ2-7,.,few,TRBV15,CATSTLSGTPRGEQYF,TGTGCCACCAGCACCTTGTCCGGGACACCCAGGGGCGAGCAGTACTTC
TRBJ1-5,.,many,TRBV20-1,CSAGRVGQPQHF,TGCAGTGCTGGAAGGGTAGGTCAGCCCCAGCATTTT
TRBJ2-7,.,.,TRBV29-1,CSVESDRYEQYF,TGCAGCGTTGAATCTGACAGATACGAGCAGTACTTC
TRBJ1-4,.,many,TRBV7-9,CASSLAGTAKLFF,TGTGCCAGCAGCTTAGCGGGCACGGCAAAACTGTTTTTT
TRBJ1-1,.,few,TRBV6-2/TRBV6-3,CASSYSKGVGRAFF,TGTGCCAGCAGTTACTCGAAAGGGGTGGGGAGGGCTTTCTTT
TRBJ1-1,TRBD1,many,TRBV12-3/TRBV12-4,CASSYRPGGLNTEAFF,TGTGCCAGCAGTTACCGTCCAGGGGGTTTGAACACTGAAGCTTTCTTT
TRBJ1-1,TRBD1,.,TRBV2,CASSGQDTEAFF,TGTGCCAGCTCAGGACAGGACACTGAAGCTTTCTTT
TRBJ2-7,TRBD1,many,TRBV10-3,CAISDAGTGPPGYEQYF,TGTGCCATCAGTGACGCAGGGACAGGGCCCCCGGGCTACGAGCAGTACTTC
TRBJ2-1,TRBD2,.,TRBV18,CASSPMETSGSVVFF,TGTGCCAGCTCACCAATGGAGACTAGCGGGTCGGTTGTGTTCTTC
TRBJ2-3,.,.,TRBV4-1,CASSQGRGGESLYRKQYF,TGCGCCAGCAGCCAAGGAAGAGGAGGGGAGTCGCTCTATCGGAAGCAGTATTTT
TRBJ2-3,.,many,TRBV9,CASTPTITDTQYF,TGTGCCAGCACCCCAACCATTACAGATACGCAGTATTTT
TRBJ1-5,.,many,TRBV12-3/TRBV12-4,CASSLSRRPQHF,TGTGCCAGCAGTTTATCGCGACGACCCCAGCATTTT
TRBJ2-2,TRBD2,many,TRBV15,CATSRERGAGELFF,TGTGCCACCAGCAGAGAGCGGGGGGCCGGGGAGCTGTTTTTT
TRBJ2-3,TRBD2,.,TRBV28,CATELAYITDTQYF,TGTGCCACTGAACTAGCGTACATCACAGATACGCAGTATTTT
TRBJ1-6,.,few,TRBV11-2,CASSLDLWGLGSPLHF,TGTGCCAGCAGCTTAGATCTTTGGGGGTTGGGATCACCCCTCCACTTT
TRBJ1-3,.,many,TRBV7-8,CASSPRTGNTIYF,TGTGCCAGCAGCCCTCGAACTGGAAACACCATATATTTT
TRBJ1-1,.,many,TRBV29-1,CSVVRPLNTEAFF,TGCAGCGTTGTGAGGCCTTTGAACACTGAAGCTTTCTTT
TRBJ2-7,.,.,TRBV21-1,CASRAGLADSYEQYF,TGTGCCAGCAGGGCGGGACTAGCGGACTCCTACGAGCAGTACTTC
TRBJ1-3,.,.,TRBV5-5,CASSLDLGLVGNTIYF,TGTGCCAGCAGCTTGGATCTAGGGTTGGTTGGAAACACCATATATTTT
TRBJ2-1,.,.,TRBV12-3/TRBV12-4,CASTLYREEQFF,TGTGCCAGCACCCTTTATCGAGAGGAGCAGTTCTTC
TRBJ2-2,TRBD2,many,TRBV12-3/TRBV12-4,CASSLPTSGSGTGELFF,TGTGCCAGCAGTTTACCGACTAGCGGGAGTGGCACCGGGGAGCTGTTTTTT
TRBJ1-1,.,many,TRBV2,CASSGGNEAFF,TGTGCCAGCAGTGGAGGAAATGAAGCTTTCTTT
TRBJ1-5,.,many,TRBV12-3/TRBV12-4,CASSPRFGGQPQHF,TGTGCCAGCAGTCCACGGTTCGGCGGTCAGCCCCAGCATTTT
TRBJ2-7,TRBD2,.,TRBV4-3,CASSQQLAGGTYEQYF,TGCGCCAGCAGCCAACAACTAGCGGGAGGGACCTACGAGCAGTACTTC
TRBJ2-3,TRBD2,.,TRBV5-6,CASSFPQREVTDTQYF,TGTGCCAGCAGCTTCCCACAGCGGGAGGTGACAGATACGCAGTATTTT
TRBJ2-3,TRBD2,few,TRBV5-1,CASEIAGGMSTDTQYF,TGCGCCAGCGAGATAGCGGGAGGTATGAGTACAGATACGCAGTATTTT
TRBJ2-1,.,.,TRBV27,CASTHPWGLPGEQFF,TGTGCCAGCACTCACCCGTGGGGACTTCCTGGTGAGCAGTTCTTC
TRBJ2-5,.,.,TRBV7-8,CASSLAVRPRETQYF,TGTGCCAGCAGCTTAGCTGTACGGCCAAGGGAGACCCAGTACTTC
TRBJ1-2,TRBD1,many,TRBV7-6,CASSSRQGRSNYGYTF,TGTGCCAGCAGCTCACGACAGGGACGCAGTAACTATGGCTACACCTTC
TRBJ2-3,TRBD2,.,TRBV29-1,CSATPTSATFTDTQYF,TGCAGCGCCACCCCGACTAGCGCGACCTTCACAGATACGCAGTATTTT
TRBJ2-5,.,many,TRBV5-5,CASSLGGRTQETQYF,TGTGCCAGCAGCTTGGGAGGCCGGACCCAAGAGACCCAGTACTTC
TRBJ2-1,TRBD2,many,TRBV12-3/TRBV12-4,CASSFLAGNLYNEQFF,TGTGCCAGCAGTTTCCTAGCGGGGAACCTATACAATGAGCAGTTCTTC
TRBJ1-3,TRBD1,many,TRBV5-1,CASSIEQGISGNTIYF,TGCGCCAGCAGCATAGAACAGGGGATCTCTGGAAACACCATATATTTT
TRBJ1-3,.,many,TRBV7-8,CASSLHRVSGNTIYF,TGTGCCAGCAGCTTACACAGGGTGTCTGGAAACACCATATATTTT
TRBJ2-5,.,few,TRBV27,CASSLLPSQGRETQYF,TGTGCCAGCAGTTTATTACCAAGTCAGGGGAGGGAGACCCAGTACTTC
TRBJ1-4,.,many,TRBV4-3,CASSQGSEPTNEKLFF,TGCGCCAGCAGCCAAGGATCAGAACCAACTAATGAAAAACTGTTTTTT
TRBJ2-2,.,few,TRBV11-2,CASSLVFTGELFF,TGTGCCAGCAGCTTAGTCTTCACCGGGGAGCTGTTTTTT
TRBJ2-3,.,.,TRBV7-9,CASSLELTRSDTQYF,TGTGCCAGCAGCTTAGAACTTACGAGGTCAGATACGCAGTATTTT
TRBJ2-7,.,few,TRBV6-1,CASRWTDPPHEQYF,TGTGCCAGCAGATGGACAGACCCGCCCCACGAGCAGTACTTC